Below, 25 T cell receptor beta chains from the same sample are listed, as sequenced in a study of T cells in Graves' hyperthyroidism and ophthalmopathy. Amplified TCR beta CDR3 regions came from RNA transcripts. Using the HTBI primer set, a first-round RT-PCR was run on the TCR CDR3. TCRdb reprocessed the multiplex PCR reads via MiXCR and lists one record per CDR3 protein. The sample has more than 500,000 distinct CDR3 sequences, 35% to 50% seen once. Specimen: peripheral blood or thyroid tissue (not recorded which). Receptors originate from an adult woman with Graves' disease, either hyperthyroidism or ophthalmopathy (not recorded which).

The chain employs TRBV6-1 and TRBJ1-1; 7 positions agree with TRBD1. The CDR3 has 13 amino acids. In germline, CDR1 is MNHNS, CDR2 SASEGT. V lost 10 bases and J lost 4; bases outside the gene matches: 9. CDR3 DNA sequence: TGTGCCACCCGGGACAGCTCATCCACTGAAGCTTTCTTT. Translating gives CATRDSSSTEAFF.

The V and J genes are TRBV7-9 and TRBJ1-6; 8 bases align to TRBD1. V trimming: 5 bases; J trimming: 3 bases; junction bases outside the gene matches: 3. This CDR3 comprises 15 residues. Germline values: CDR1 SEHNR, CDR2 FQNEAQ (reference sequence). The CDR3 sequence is CASSTGTGYNSPLHF. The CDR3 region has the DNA TGTGCCAGCAGCACCGGGACAGGCTATAATTCACCCCTCCACTTT.

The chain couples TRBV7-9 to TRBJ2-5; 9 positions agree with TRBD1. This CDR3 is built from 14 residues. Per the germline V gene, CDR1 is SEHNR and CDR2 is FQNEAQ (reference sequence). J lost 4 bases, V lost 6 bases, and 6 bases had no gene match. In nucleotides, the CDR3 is TGTGCCAGCAGTGAGGGGGACAGGGCAGAGACCCAGTACTTC. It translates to CASSEGDRAETQYF.

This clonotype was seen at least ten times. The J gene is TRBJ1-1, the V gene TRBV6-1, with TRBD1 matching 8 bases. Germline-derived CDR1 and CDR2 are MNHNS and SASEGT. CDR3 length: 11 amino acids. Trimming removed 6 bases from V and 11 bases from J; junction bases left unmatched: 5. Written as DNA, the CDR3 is TGTGCCAGCAGCCTCGACAGGGGCGCTTTCTTT. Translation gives CASSLDRGAFF.

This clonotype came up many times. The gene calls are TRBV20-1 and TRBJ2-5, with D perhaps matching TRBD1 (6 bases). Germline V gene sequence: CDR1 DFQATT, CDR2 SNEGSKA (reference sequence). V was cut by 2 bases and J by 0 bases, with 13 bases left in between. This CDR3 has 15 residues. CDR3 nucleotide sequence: TGCAGTGCTAGAAAGGACAGTAGTTACCAAGAGACCCAGTACTTC. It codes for CSARKDSSYQETQYF.

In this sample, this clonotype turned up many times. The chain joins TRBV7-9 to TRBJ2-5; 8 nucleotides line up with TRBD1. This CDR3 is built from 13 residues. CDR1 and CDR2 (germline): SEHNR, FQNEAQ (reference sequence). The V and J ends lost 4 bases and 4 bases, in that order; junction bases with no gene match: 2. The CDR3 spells CASSSTGVETQYF. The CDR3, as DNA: TGTGCCAGCAGCTCGACAGGGGTAGAGACCCAGTACTTC.

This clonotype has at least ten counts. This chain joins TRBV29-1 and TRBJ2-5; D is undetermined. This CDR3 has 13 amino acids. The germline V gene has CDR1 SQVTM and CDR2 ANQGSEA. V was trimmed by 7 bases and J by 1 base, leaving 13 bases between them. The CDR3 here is CSAGSGSQETQYF. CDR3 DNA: TGCAGCGCTGGTTCAGGCAGCCAAGAGACCCAGTACTTC.

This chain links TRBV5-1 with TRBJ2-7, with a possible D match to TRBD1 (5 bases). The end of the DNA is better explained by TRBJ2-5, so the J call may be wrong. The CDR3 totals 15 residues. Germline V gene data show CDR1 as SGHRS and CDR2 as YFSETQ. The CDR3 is CASSSHRNLQETQYF. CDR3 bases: TGCGCCAGCAGCTCCCACAGGAATCTCCAAGAGACCCAGTACTTC.

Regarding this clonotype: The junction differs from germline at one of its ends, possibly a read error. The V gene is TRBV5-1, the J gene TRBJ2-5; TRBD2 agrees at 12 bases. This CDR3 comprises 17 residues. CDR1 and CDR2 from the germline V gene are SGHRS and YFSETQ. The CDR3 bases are TGTGCCAGCAGCTCCCTAGCGGGAGGGTCCTCGAGGGAGACCCAGTACTTC. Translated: CASSSLAGGSSRETQYF.

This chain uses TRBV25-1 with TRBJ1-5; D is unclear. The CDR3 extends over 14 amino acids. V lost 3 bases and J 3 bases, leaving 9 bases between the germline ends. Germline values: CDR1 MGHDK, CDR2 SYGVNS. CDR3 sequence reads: CASSDGRHNQPQHF. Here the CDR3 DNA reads TGTGCCAGCAGTGACGGACGGCACAATCAGCCCCAGCATTTT.

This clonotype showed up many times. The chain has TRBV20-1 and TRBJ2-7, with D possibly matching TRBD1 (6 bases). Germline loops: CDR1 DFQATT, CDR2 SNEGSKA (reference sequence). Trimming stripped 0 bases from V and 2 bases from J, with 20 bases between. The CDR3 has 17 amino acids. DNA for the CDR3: TGCAGTGCTAGAGATCGGGCAGGGGTATTACCCACCTACGAGCAGTACTTC. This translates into CSARDRAGVLPTYEQYF.

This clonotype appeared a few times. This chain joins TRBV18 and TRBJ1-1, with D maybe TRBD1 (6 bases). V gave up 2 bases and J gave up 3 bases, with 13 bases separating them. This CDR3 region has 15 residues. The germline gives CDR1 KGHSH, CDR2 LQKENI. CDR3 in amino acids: CASSPERQDYTEAFF. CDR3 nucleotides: TGTGCCAGCTCACCAGAGCGACAGGACTACACTGAAGCTTTCTTT.

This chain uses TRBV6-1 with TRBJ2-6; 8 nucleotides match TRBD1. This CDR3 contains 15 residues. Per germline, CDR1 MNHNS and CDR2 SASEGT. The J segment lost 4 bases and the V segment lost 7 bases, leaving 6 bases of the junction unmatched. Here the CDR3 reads CASTGRGRGANVLTF. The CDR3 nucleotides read TGTGCCAGCACGGGCAGGGGGCGAGGGGCCAACGTCCTGACTTTC.

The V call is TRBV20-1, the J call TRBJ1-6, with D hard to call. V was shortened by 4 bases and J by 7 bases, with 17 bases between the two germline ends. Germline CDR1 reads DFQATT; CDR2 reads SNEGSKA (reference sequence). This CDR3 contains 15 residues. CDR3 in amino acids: CSATREGGRNSPLHF. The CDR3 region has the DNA TGCAGTGCTACCCGAGAGGGAGGGCGGAATTCACCCCTCCACTTT.

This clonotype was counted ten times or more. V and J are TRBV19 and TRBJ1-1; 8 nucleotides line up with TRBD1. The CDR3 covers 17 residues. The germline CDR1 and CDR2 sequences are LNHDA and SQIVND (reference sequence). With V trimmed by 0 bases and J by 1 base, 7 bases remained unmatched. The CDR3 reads CASSIDLPGQENTEAFF. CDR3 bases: TGTGCCAGTAGTATAGATCTACCGGGACAGGAGAACACTGAAGCTTTCTTT.

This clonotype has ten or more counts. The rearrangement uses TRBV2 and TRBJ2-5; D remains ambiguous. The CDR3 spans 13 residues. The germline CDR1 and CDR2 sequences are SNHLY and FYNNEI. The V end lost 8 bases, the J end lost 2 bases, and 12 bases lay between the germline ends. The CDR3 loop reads CASAIPEQETQYF. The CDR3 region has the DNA TGTGCCAGCGCAATTCCGGAACAAGAGACCCAGTACTTC.

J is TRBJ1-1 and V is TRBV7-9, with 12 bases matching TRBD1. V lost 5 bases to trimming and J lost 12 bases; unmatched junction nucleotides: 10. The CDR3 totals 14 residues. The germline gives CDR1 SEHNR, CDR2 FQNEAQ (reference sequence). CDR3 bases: TGTGCCAGCAGCCCGGGGACAGGGGGCAGTTCGACTTTCTTT. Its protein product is CASSPGTGGSSTFF.

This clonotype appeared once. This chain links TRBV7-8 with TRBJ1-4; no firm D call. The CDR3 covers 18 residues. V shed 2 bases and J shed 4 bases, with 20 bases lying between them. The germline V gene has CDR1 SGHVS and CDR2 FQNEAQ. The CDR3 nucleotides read TGTGCCAGCAGCTTAAGGTTTAGGGCCGAGTGGGATAATGAAAAACTGTTTTTT. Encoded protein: CASSLRFRAEWDNEKLFF.

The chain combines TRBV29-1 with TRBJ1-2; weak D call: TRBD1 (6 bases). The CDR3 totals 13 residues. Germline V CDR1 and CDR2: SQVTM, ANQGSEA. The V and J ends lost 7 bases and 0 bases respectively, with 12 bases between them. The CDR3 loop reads CSALDSANYGYTF. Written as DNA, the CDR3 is TGCAGCGCTTTGGACAGCGCTAACTATGGCTACACCTTC.

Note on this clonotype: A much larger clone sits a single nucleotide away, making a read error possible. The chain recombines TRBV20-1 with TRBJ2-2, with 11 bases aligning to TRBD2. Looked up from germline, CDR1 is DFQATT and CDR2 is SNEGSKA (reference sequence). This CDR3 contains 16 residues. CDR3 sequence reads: CSARGGTSGRFGGLFF. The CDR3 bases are TGCAGTGCTAGGGGTGGTACTAGCGGGAGATTCGGGGGGCTGTTTTTT.

The CDR3 region is CASSIGSLRRPRNEKLFF. CDR3 nucleotide sequence: TGTGCCAGTAGTATTGGGAGTCTACGTCGCCCTCGTAATGAAAAACTGTTTTTT. The V and J genes are TRBV19 and TRBJ1-4, with D hard to call. Deletions cut 3 bases from V and 4 bases from J, with 21 bases between. CDR1 and CDR2 (germline): LNHDA, SQIVND (reference sequence). The length of the CDR3 is 18 residues.

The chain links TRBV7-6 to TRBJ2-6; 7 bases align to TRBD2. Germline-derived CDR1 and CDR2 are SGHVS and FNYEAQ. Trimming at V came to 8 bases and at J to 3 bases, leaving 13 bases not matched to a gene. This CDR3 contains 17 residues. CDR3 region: CASHRGRELSGANVLTF. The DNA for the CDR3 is TGTGCCAGCCACCGTGGGCGGGAGTTGAGTGGGGCCAACGTCCTGACTTTC.

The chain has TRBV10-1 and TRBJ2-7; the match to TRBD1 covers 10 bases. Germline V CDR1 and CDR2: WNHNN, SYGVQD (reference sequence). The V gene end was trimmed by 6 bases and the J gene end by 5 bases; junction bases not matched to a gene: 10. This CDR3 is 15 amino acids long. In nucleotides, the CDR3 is TGCGCCAGCAGCCCCTGGGCCGGGACAGGGGACGAGCAGTACTTC. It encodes CASSPWAGTGDEQYF.

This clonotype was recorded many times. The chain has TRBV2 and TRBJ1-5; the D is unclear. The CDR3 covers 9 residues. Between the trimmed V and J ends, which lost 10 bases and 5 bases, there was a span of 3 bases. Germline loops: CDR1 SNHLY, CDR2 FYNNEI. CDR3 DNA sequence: TGTGCCAATGATCAGCCCCAGCATTTT. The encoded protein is CANDQPQHF.

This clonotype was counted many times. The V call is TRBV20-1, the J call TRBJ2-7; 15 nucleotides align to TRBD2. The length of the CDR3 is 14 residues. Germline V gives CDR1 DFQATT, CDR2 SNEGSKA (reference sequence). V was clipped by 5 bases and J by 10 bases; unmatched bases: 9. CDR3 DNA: TGCAGTGCTGGGCCCGGGACTAGCGGGAGGATACAGTACTTC. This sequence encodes CSAGPGTSGRIQYF.